These 30 T cell receptor beta chains came from one sample sequenced in a study of T cell responses to AZD1222 COVID-19 vaccine. Assay used: immunoSEQ multiplex PCR; TCRdb lists only in-frame clones, some missing. Among roughly 200,000 clones listed, roughly 92% were seen once. This specimen consisted of peripheral blood, obtained 28 days after the second dose of the MenACWY control vaccine. All receptors derive from an adult who received the MenACWY meningococcal vaccine as a control.

With respect to this clone: This CDR3 is also generated by other DNA sequences in the sample. The rearrangement links TRBV5-4 to TRBJ2-2, with TRBD2 identical over 10 bases. The CDR3 consists of 14 residues. V was clipped by 4 bases and J by 6 bases; unmatched bases: 3. CDR1 SGHNT and CDR2 YYREEE come from the germline V gene (reference sequence). CDR3 amino acids: CASSLAGVAGELFF. The CDR3, as DNA: TGTGCCAGCAGCCTAGCGGGAGTGGCCGGGGAGCTGTTTTTT.

This chain uses TRBV10-3 with TRBJ2-7; 10 bases are a match to TRBD1. The V and J ends lost 7 bases and 2 bases, in that order; junction bases with no gene match: 8. The CDR3 covers 15 residues. The germline gives CDR1 ENHRY, CDR2 SYGVKD. CDR3 coding DNA: TGTGCCATCAAAGGAGGGGGGACAGGGGCCTACGAGCAGTACTTC. Residues: CAIKGGGTGAYEQYF.

The CDR3 coding sequence is TGTGCCATCAGTGAGACTAGCGGGAGGTCCTACGAGCAGTACTTC. Residues: CAISETSGRSYEQYF. The rearrangement links TRBV10-3 to TRBJ2-7; TRBD2 matches at 12 bases. The germline gives CDR1 ENHRY, CDR2 SYGVKD. V lost 2 bases and J lost 1; bases outside the gene matches: 0. This CDR3 has 15 residues.

The CDR3 loop reads CASRARDRHYGYTF. The CDR3 DNA reads as TGTGCCAGCAGAGCCAGGGACAGGCACTATGGCTACACCTTC. The chain recombines TRBV28 with TRBJ1-2; 8 positions agree with TRBD1. The CDR3 runs to 14 residues. After removal of 6 bases from V and 3 bases from J, the junction contained 6 bases not matched to a gene. CDR1 and CDR2 (germline): MDHEN, SYDVKM.

The chain uses TRBV3-1 (or the pseudogene TRBV3-2) and TRBJ2-5; 8 nucleotides align to TRBD2. The germline V gene encodes CDR1 LGHDT and CDR2 YNNKEL (reference sequence). CDR3 size: 17 residues. V dropped 5 bases and J dropped 5; count of bases not matched to a gene: 16. CDR3 DNA sequence: TGTGCCAGCAGCGACGTCGTGGGCGGGAGGCTAGAGGAGACCCAGTACTTC. It yields the protein CASSDVVGGRLEETQYF.

The chain combines TRBV18 with TRBJ2-2; D gene ambiguous. The CDR3 sequence is 13 residues long. Deletions cut 2 bases from V and 7 bases from J, with 8 bases between. Per germline, CDR1 KGHSH and CDR2 LQKENI. The CDR3 here is CASSPIDGGELFF. CDR3 in DNA: TGTGCCAGCTCACCAATCGACGGCGGGGAGCTGTTTTTT.

V gene TRBV30 combines with J gene TRBJ1-6; tentative D call: TRBD1 (5 bases). Germline V CDR1 and CDR2: GTSNPN, SVGIG (reference sequence). This CDR3 comprises 15 residues. The V end was cut by 3 bases, the J end by 2 bases, with 11 bases between. The CDR3 region is CAWRQGRTYNSPLHF. The CDR3 coding sequence is TGTGCCTGGAGGCAGGGTCGGACCTATAATTCACCCCTCCACTTT.

The chain is built from TRBV4-3 and TRBJ2-5; D is ambiguous. The CDR3 spans 11 residues. V dropped 0 bases and J dropped 7 bases, with 3 bases sitting between them. CDR1 and CDR2 (germline): LGHNA, YSLEER. The CDR3 nucleotides read TGCGCCAGCAGCCAAGACGGGACCCAGTACTTC. Its translation: CASSQDGTQYF.

This chain links TRBV10-3 with TRBJ2-1, with D possibly TRBD2 on 5 matching bases. The CDR3 runs 14 residues. Germline V CDR1 and CDR2: ENHRY, SYGVKD. V was cut by 6 bases and J by 8 bases, with 17 bases left in between. The CDR3 loop is CAIRERWDGDEQFF. The CDR3 DNA follows: TGTGCCATCAGGGAGCGGTGGGATGGGGATGAGCAGTTCTTC.

The chain is built from TRBV5-4 and TRBJ2-7; 10 bases fit TRBD2. CDR3 length equals 18 residues. V shed 4 bases and J 3 bases; nucleotides not matched to a gene: 16. Germline V gene data show CDR1 as SGHNT and CDR2 as YYREEE (reference sequence). CDR3 nucleotide sequence: TGTGCCAGCAGCCTTCGGGCTAGCGGGAGCCGACCACTCTACGAGCAGTACTTC. Amino acids: CASSLRASGSRPLYEQYF.

CDR3 nucleotide sequence: TGTGCCAGCAGTGAAGAATGGGCCGAGGGGAAAAACATTCAGTACTTC. This encodes CASSEEWAEGKNIQYF. The V and J genes are TRBV2 and TRBJ2-4; D is possibly TRBD1 or TRBD2 (5 bases each). The CDR3 spans 16 residues. V lost 1 base and J 4 bases, leaving 14 bases between the germline ends. Looked up from germline, CDR1 is SNHLY and CDR2 is FYNNEI. Complete variable domain (other parts from reference TRBV2 and TRBJ2-4): EPEVTQTPSHQVTQMGQEVILRCVPISNHLYFYWYRQILGQKVEFLVSFYNNEISEKSEIFDDQFSVERPDGSNFTLKIRSTKLEDSAMYFCASSEEWAEGKNIQYFGAGTRLSVL.

The gene calls are TRBV12-5 and TRBJ2-1; D not certain. Germline loops: CDR1 LGHNT, CDR2 FRNRAP. The V and J ends lost 3 bases and 6 bases respectively, with 6 bases between them. The CDR3 is 12 amino acids. The CDR3 DNA is TGTGCTAGTGGTTTATATTCCAATGAGCAGTTCTTC. It encodes CASGLYSNEQFF.

V usage is TRBV27 and J usage is TRBJ1-4, with 8 nucleotides matching TRBD1. The trim removed 6 bases at V and 7 bases at J, leaving 7 bases unmatched. From germline, CDR1 is MNHEY and CDR2 SMNVEV (reference sequence). This CDR3 is built from 14 residues. The chain's CDR3 is CASSQTGGFEKLFF. The CDR3 DNA reads TGTGCCAGCAGCCAAACAGGGGGTTTTGAAAAACTGTTTTTT.

Remarks on this clone: At one end the junction does not follow the germline gene, possibly because of a read error. This CDR3 is CLTSGPEAYEQYF. CDR3 bases: TGCCTTACATCCGGGCCGGAGGCCTACGAGCAGTACTTC. The chain combines TRBV28 with TRBJ2-7; tentatively, D is TRBD2 (5 bases). The V gene's germline CDR1 is MDHEN and CDR2 SYDVKM. The CDR3 length is 13 residues.

J is TRBJ1-4 and V is TRBV28, with 8 bases lining up with TRBD1. The CDR3 is made up of 14 amino acids. Trimming cost V 7 bases and J 4 bases; bases outside gene matches: 5. CDR1 and CDR2 (germline): MDHEN, SYDVKM. CDR3 sequence (DNA): TGTGCCAGCAAACCAGGGGGCGGTAATGAAAAACTGTTTTTT. Encoded protein: CASKPGGGNEKLFF.

The CDR3 nucleotides read TGCAGTGCTACTCCCCAAGATACGCAGTATTTT. It translates to CSATPQDTQYF. The chain employs TRBV20-1 and TRBJ2-3; D not certain. The CDR3 has 11 residues. Trimming removed 4 bases from V and 5 bases from J, with 7 bases in between. The germline V gene has CDR1 DFQATT and CDR2 SNEGSKA (reference sequence).

The chain is built from TRBV5-6 and TRBJ2-7, with TRBD1 matching 7 bases. Germline values: CDR1 SGHDT, CDR2 YYEEEE. This CDR3 comprises 14 residues. V was clipped by 4 bases and J by 8 bases; unmatched bases: 12. CDR3 in DNA: TGTGCCAGCAGCCCCGGGACAGATGGGTTGAAGCAGTACTTC. This encodes CASSPGTDGLKQYF.

The chain couples TRBV7-3 to TRBJ1-2; no reliable D call. CDR3 length: 13 amino acids. CDR1 is SGHTA and CDR2 is FQGTGA in the germline V gene. The V and J ends lost 5 bases and 8 bases respectively, with 15 bases between them. The CDR3 protein is CASSPQFGGGYTF. The CDR3 DNA reads TGTGCCAGCAGCCCACAGTTCGGAGGAGGCTACACCTTC.

Comment on this clone: The sample has other DNA sequences that encode this CDR3 too. The chain recombines TRBV28 with TRBJ1-2; possibly TRBD1 for D (6 bases). From germline, CDR1 is MDHEN and CDR2 SYDVKM. The CDR3 consists of 12 residues. Trimming removed 4 bases at V and 4 bases at J, with 7 bases between. Written as DNA, the CDR3 is TGTGCCAGCAGTTCGACAGGCTATGGCTACACCTTC. Its protein is CASSSTGYGYTF.

The V call is TRBV19, the J call TRBJ2-7; D is perhaps TRBD1 (5 bases). Germline CDR1 and CDR2: LNHDA and SQIVND (reference sequence). This CDR3 has 14 residues. The V gene lost 5 bases and the J gene lost 1 base, with 12 bases spanning the gap. The CDR3 protein is CASSFGRQSYEQYF. The CDR3 DNA follows: TGTGCCAGTAGTTTCGGACGACAGTCCTACGAGCAGTACTTC.

The chain uses TRBV6-5 and TRBJ1-2; D is unclear. The V gene lost 0 bases and the J gene lost 2 bases, with 7 bases spanning the gap. The CDR3 covers 14 residues. CDR1 is MNHEY, CDR2 SVGAGI, per germline. The CDR3 loop is CASSYSDQNYGYTF. DNA of the CDR3: TGTGCCAGCAGTTACTCGGATCAAAACTATGGCTACACCTTC.

This sequence joins TRBV3-1 (or the pseudogene TRBV3-2) and TRBJ1-2; weak D call: TRBD1 (5 bases). The CDR3 length is 15 residues. CDR1 LGHDT and CDR2 YNNKEL come from the germline V gene (reference sequence). V dropped 0 bases and J dropped 7 bases, with 15 bases sitting between them. The CDR3 protein is CASSQDWQGAVGYTF. The DNA of the CDR3 is TGTGCCAGCAGCCAAGATTGGCAGGGCGCGGTTGGCTACACCTTC.

The V gene is TRBV6-5, the J gene TRBJ1-1; D is ambiguous. Germline CDR1 and CDR2: MNHEY and SVGAGI. With 0 bases removed from V and 8 bases from J, the gap between germline ends came to 7 bases. The CDR3 is 12 amino acids. The CDR3 region is CASSYSPGEAFF. The CDR3 DNA is TGTGCCAGCAGTTACTCTCCGGGCGAAGCTTTCTTT.

V usage is TRBV10-3 and J usage is TRBJ2-1; TRBD2 matches at 10 bases. The J segment lost 7 bases and the V segment lost 3 bases, leaving 6 bases of the junction unmatched. Looked up from germline, CDR1 is ENHRY and CDR2 is SYGVKD. There are 15 residues in the CDR3. The CDR3 is CAISEQAGGPNEQFF. As DNA, the CDR3 is TGTGCCATCAGTGAACAAGCGGGAGGGCCTAATGAGCAGTTCTTC.

This chain joins TRBV11-3 and TRBJ2-2; 10 bases fit TRBD2. V gave up 4 bases and J gave up 6 bases; unmatched junction bases: 11. CDR1 is SGHNT, CDR2 YENEEA, per germline. The CDR3 is made up of 17 amino acids. This chain's CDR3 is CASSYPLAGETAGELFF. In nucleotides, the CDR3 is TGTGCCAGCAGCTACCCCCTAGCGGGAGAAACGGCCGGGGAGCTGTTTTTT.

V usage is TRBV6-2 or TRBV6-3 and J usage is TRBJ1-3; D unresolved. Trimming removed 6 bases at V and 5 bases at J, with 14 bases between. The CDR3 runs to 14 residues. Germline loops: CDR1 MNHEY, CDR2 SVGEGT. The CDR3 bases are TGTGCCAGCAGCTCTGACGGACTAAGAAACACCATATATTTT. Its protein is CASSSDGLRNTIYF.

The V and J genes are TRBV28 and TRBJ2-2, with 10 bases identical to TRBD2. This CDR3 is built from 14 residues. V gave up 4 bases and J gave up 11 bases; unmatched junction bases: 7. Germline V gene sequence: CDR1 MDHEN, CDR2 SYDVKM. This CDR3 reads CASSWTSGPGELFF. The CDR3 coding sequence is TGTGCCAGCAGTTGGACTAGCGGCCCGGGTGAGCTGTTTTTT.

The J gene is TRBJ1-2, the V gene TRBV7-2, with TRBD1 matching 9 bases. Germline loops: CDR1 SGHTA, CDR2 FQGNSA. V dropped 5 bases and J dropped 2; count of bases not matched to a gene: 12. The CDR3 extends over 17 amino acids. The CDR3 protein is CASSPNPGTGLNYGYTF. The CDR3 DNA sequence: TGTGCCAGCAGCCCGAACCCCGGGACAGGGTTAAACTATGGCTACACCTTC.

This chain connects TRBV19 to TRBJ2-3, with 13 bases fitting TRBD2. The V gene's germline CDR1 is LNHDA and CDR2 SQIVND (reference sequence). CDR3 size: 16 residues. After removal of 10 bases from V and 6 bases from J, the junction contained 13 bases not matched to a gene. Written as DNA, the CDR3 is TGTGCCACAACTAGCGGGAGGGCCTTCGCTTTGGATACGCAGTATTTT. Translation: CATTSGRAFALDTQYF.

The V gene is TRBV11-2, the J gene TRBJ2-7; D not resolved. This CDR3 contains 11 residues. In germline, CDR1 is SGHAT, CDR2 FQNNGV. The ends were cut back, 3 bases at V and 6 bases at J, with 6 bases in the middle. The CDR3 protein is CASSFRSEQYF. CDR3 sequence (DNA): TGTGCCAGCAGCTTCAGATCCGAGCAGTACTTC.